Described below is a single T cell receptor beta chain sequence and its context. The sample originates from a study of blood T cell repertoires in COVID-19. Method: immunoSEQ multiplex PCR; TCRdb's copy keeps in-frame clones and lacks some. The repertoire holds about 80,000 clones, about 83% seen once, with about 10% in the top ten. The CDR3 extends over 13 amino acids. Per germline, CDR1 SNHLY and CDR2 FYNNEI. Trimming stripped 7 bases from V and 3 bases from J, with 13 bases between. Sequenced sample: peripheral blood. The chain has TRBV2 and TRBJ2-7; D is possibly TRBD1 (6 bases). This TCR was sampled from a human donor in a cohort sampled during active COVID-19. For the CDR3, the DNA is TGTGCCAGCAATTACAACAGGGACTACGAGCAGTACTTC. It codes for CASNYNRDYEQYF.